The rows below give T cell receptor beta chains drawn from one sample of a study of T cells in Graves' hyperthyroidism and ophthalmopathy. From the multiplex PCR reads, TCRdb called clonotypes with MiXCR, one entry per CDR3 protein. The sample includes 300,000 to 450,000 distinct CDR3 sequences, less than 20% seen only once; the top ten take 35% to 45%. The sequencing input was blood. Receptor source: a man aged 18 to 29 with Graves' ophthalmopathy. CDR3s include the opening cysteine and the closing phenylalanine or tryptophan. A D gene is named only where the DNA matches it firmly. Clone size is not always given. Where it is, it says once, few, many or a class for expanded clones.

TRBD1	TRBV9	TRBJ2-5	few	CASSPRQGTYQETQYF	TGTGCCAGCAGCCCCCGACAGGGAACGTACCAAGAGACCCAGTACTTC
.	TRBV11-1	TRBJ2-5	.	CASSPLAIQETQYF	TGTGCCAGCAGCCCTTTAGCCATCCAAGAGACCCAGTACTTC
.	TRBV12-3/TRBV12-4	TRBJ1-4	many	CASTLGAEGGKLFF	TGTGCCAGCACCCTGGGGGCCGAAGGTGGAAAACTGTTTTTT
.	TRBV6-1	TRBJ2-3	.	CASRLVGLLDTQYF	TGTGCCAGCAGGCTGGTGGGGCTTTTGGATACGCAGTATTTT
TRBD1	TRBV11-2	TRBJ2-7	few	CASSLDLEGALYEQYF	TGTGCCAGCAGCTTAGATCTTGAGGGGGCCCTATACGAGCAGTACTTC
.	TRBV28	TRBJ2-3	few	CASSPQGGLRDTQYF	TGTGCCAGCAGTCCCCAGGGGGGCTTACGTGATACGCAGTATTTT
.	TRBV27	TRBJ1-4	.	CASSRNDRIPEKLFF	TGTGCCAGCAGTCGAAATGACAGGATCCCTGAAAAACTGTTTTTT
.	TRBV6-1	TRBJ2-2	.	CASSEAAHNTGELFF	TGTGCCAGCAGTGAAGCGGCCCATAACACCGGGGAGCTGTTTTTT
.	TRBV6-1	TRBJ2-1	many	CASSPWASSFYNEQFF	TGTGCCAGCAGCCCATGGGCTAGCTCTTTCTACAATGAGCAGTTCTTC
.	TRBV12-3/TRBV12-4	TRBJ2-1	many	CASSSDGEGNEQFF	TGTGCCAGCAGTTCGGACGGGGAAGGCAATGAGCAGTTCTTC
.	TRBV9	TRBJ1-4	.	CASSVERANEKLFF	TGTGCCAGCAGCGTAGAGCGGGCGAATGAAAAACTGTTTTTT
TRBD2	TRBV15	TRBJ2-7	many	CATSREAGAYEQYF	TGTGCCACCAGCAGAGAGGCGGGGGCCTACGAGCAGTACTTC
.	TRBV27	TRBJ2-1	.	CASSLSLALNYNEQFF	TGTGCCAGCAGTTTATCTCTAGCTCTCAACTACAATGAGCAGTTCTTC
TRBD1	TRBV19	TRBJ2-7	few	CASSTRQGILRPYEQYF	TGTGCCAGTAGTACCCGACAGGGGATCCTTCGCCCCTACGAGCAGTACTTC
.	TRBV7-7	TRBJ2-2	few	CASSLALGGPTGELFF	TGTGCCAGCAGCTTAGCGCTGGGGGGTCCCACCGGGGAGCTGTTTTTT
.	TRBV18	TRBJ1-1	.	CASSPPSRLRTEAFF	TGTGCCAGCTCACCACCGTCCAGGCTACGGACTGAAGCTTTCTTT
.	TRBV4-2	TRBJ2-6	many	CASSQVGTSGANVLTF	TGTGCCAGCAGCCAAGTAGGGACGTCTGGGGCCAACGTCCTGACTTTC
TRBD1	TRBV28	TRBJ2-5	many	CASSSSDREETQYF	TGTGCCAGTAGCAGCTCGGACAGGGAAGAGACCCAGTACTTC
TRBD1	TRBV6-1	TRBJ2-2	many	CASSRAGTGRTGELFF	TGTGCCAGCAGTCGGGCAGGGACAGGGCGCACCGGGGAGCTGTTTTTT
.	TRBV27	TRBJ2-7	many	CASSLSAGAGYEQYF	TGTGCCAGCAGTTTATCCGCAGGGGCCGGCTACGAGCAGTACTTC
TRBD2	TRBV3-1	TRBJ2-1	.	CASSRPGLEGYNEQFF	TGTGCCAGCAGCCGCCCGGGACTAGAGGGCTACAATGAGCAGTTCTTC
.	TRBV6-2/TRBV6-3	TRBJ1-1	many	CASSHGAEAFF	TGTGCCAGCAGCCACGGGGCGGAAGCTTTCTTT
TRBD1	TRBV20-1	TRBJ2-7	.	CSARGQGATAQYF	TGCAGTGCTAGAGGACAGGGGGCCACGGCGCAGTACTTC
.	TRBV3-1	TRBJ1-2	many	CASSQGPDFSGYTF	TGTGCCAGCAGCCAAGGCCCGGATTTTAGCGGCTACACCTTC
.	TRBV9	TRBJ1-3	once	CASSDTGTGNTIYF	TGTGCCAGCAGCGACACAGGGACTGGAAACACCATATATTTT
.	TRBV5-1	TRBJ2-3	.	CASSSSLRSTDTQYF	TGCGCCAGCAGCTCGTCTTTGCGGAGCACAGATACGCAGTATTTT
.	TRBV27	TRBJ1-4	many	CASSRLDFGEKLFF	TGTGCCAGCAGCCGACTCGATTTCGGTGAAAAACTGTTTTTT
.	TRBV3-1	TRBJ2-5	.	CASWSSRIQETQYF	TGTGCCAGCTGGTCATCGAGAATACAAGAGACCCAGTACTTC
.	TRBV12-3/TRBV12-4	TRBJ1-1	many	CASSLAGEAFF	TGCGCCAGCAGCTTGGCAGGGGAAGCTTTCTTT
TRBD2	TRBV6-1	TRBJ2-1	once	CVTGGLGFGNEQFF	TGTGTAACGGGGGGGCTGGGTTTTGGGAATGAGCAGTTCTTC
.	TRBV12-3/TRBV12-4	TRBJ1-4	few	CASSSLRGEKLFF	TGTGCCAGCAGCAGTCTACGGGGCGAAAAACTGTTTTTT
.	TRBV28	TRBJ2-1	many	CASSSGQDNEQFF	TGTGCCAGCAGTTCGGGACAAGACAATGAGCAGTTCTTC
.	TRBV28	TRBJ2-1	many	CASSDGRNEQFF	TGTGCCAGCAGTGACGGACGCAATGAGCAGTTCTTC
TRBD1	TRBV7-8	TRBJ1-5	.	CASMSLDRGGNQPQHF	TGTGCCAGCATGAGCTTGGACAGGGGAGGCAATCAGCCCCAGCATTTT
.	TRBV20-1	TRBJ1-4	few	CSAVASGLTNEKLFF	TGCAGTGCTGTAGCTTCAGGGTTAACTAATGAAAAACTGTTTTTT
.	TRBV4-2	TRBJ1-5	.	CASSQGWAATQPQHF	TGTGCCAGCAGCCAGGGGTGGGCGGCGACTCAGCCCCAGCATTTT
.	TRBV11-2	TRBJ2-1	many	CASSSLNPGVNEQFF	TGTGCCAGCAGCTCCTTAAACCCGGGGGTAAATGAGCAGTTCTTC
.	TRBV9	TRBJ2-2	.	CASSVEVDGELFF	TGTGCCAGCAGCGTAGAGGTGGACGGGGAGCTGTTTTTT
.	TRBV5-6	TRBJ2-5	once	CASSLVRGGETQYF	TGTGCCAGCAGCTTGGTCAGGGGCGGAGAGACCCAGTACTTC
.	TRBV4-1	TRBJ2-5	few	CASSHAGVQETQYF	TGCGCCAGCAGCCATGCTGGGGTCCAAGAGACCCAGTACTTC